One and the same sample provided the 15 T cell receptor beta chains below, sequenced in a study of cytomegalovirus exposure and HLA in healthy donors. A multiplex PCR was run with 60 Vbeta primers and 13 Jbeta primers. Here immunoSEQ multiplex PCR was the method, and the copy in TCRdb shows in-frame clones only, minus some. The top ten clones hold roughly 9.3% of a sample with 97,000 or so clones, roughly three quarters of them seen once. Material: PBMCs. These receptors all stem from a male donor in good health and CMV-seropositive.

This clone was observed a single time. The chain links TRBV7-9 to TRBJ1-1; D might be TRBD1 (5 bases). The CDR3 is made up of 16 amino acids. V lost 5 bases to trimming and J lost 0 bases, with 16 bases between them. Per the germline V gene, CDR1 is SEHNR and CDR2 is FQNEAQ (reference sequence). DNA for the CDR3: TGTGCCAGCAGCATCTGGACAAAAGGGTTGAACACTGAAGCTTTCTTT. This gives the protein CASSIWTKGLNTEAFF.

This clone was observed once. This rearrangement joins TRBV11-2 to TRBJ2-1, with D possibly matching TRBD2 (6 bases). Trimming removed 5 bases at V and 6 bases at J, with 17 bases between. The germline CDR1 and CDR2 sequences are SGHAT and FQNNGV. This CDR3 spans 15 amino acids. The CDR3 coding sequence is TGTGCCAGCAGCCGGGGACTTACGAATGGCAATGAGCAGTTCTTC. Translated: CASSRGLTNGNEQFF.

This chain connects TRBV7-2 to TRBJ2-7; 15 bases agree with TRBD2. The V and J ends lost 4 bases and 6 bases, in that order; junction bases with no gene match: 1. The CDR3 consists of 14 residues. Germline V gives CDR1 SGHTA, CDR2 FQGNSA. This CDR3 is CASSWGLAGGEQYF. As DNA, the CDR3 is TGTGCCAGCAGCTGGGGACTAGCGGGAGGCGAGCAGTACTTC.

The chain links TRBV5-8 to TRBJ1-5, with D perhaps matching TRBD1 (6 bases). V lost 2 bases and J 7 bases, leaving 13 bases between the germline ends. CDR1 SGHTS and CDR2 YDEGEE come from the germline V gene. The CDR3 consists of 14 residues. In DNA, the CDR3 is TGTGCCAGCAGCTTCGGGGCAGGGGACCAGCCCCAGCATTTT. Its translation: CASSFGAGDQPQHF.

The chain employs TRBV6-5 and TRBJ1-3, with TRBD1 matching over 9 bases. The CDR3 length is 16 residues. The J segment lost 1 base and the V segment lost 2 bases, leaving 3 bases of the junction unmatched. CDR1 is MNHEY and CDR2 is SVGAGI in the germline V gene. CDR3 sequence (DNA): TGTGCCAGCAGTTACACAGGGGGCTTTTCTGGAAACACCATATATTTT. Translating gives CASSYTGGFSGNTIYF.

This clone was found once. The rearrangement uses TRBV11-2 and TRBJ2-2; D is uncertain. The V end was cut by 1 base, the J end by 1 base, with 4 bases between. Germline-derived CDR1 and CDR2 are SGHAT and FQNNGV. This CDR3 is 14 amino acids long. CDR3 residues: CASSLGQNTGELFF. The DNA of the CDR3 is TGTGCCAGCAGCTTAGGACAGAACACCGGGGAGCTGTTTTTT. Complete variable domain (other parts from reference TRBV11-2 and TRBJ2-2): EAGVAQSPRYKIIEKRQSVAFWCNPISGHATLYWYQQILGQGPKLLIQFQNNGVVDDSQLPKDRFSAERLKGVDSTLKIQPAKLEDSAVYLCASSLGQNTGELFFGEGSRLTVL.

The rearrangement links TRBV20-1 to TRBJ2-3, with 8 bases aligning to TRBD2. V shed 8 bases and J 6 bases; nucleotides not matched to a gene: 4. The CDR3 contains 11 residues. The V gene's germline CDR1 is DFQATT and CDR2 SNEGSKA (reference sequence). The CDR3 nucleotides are TGCAGTCCCGAGCGGGAGGATACGCAGTATTTT. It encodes CSPEREDTQYF.

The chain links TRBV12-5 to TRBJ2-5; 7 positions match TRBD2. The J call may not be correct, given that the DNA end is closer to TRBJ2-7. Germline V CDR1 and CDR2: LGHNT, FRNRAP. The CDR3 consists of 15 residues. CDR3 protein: CASRTGSGTAYEQYF. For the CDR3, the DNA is TGTGCTAGTAGGACGGGGAGCGGGACTGCCTACGAGCAGTACTTC.

The CDR3 spells CASSGGGTSRYEQYF. CDR3 sequence (DNA): TGTGCCAGCAGTGGGGGGGGGACATCGAGATACGAGCAGTACTTC. The chain carries TRBV6-1 and TRBJ2-7; possible D gene TRBD2, 7 bases. Looked up from germline, CDR1 is MNHNS and CDR2 is SASEGT. The CDR3 runs to 15 residues. Between the trimmed V and J ends, which lost 4 bases and 4 bases, there was a span of 17 bases.

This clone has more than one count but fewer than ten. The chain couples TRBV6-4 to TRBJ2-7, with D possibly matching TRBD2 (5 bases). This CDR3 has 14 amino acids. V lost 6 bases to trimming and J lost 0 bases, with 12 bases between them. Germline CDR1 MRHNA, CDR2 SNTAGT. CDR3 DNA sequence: TGTGCCAGCAGCCGGGCAGCGGTCTCCTACGAGCAGTACTTC. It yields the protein CASSRAAVSYEQYF.

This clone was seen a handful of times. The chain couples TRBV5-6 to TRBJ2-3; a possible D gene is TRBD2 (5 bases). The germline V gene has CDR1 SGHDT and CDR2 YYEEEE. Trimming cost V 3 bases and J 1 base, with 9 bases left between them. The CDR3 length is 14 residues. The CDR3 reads CASSSLGGTDTQYF. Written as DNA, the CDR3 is TGTGCCAGCAGCTCCCTCGGGGGCACAGATACGCAGTATTTT.

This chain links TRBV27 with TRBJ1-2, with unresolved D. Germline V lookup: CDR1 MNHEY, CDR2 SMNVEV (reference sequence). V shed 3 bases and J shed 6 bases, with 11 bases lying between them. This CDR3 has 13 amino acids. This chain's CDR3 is CASSFEGYDGYTF. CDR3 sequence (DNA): TGTGCCAGCAGTTTTGAGGGCTACGATGGCTACACCTTC.

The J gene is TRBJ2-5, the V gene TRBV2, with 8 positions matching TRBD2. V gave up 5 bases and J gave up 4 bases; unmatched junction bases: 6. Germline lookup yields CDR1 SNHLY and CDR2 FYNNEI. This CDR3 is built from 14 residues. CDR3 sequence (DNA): TGTGCCAGCAGTCCCGGGACTAGGGGAGAGACCCAGTACTTC. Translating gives CASSPGTRGETQYF.

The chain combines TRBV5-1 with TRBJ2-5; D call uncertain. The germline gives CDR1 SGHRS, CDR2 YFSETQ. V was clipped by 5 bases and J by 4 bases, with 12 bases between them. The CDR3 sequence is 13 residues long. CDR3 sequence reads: CASSPARPETQYF. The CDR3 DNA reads TGCGCCAGCAGTCCGGCGAGGCCAGAGACCCAGTACTTC.

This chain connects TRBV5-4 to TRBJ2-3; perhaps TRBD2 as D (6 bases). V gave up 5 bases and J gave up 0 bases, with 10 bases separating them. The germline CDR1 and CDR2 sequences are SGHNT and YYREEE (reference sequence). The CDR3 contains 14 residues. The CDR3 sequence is CASRTGTSTDTQYF. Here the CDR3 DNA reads TGTGCCAGCAGGACCGGGACTAGCACAGATACGCAGTATTTT.